This T cell receptor (beta chain) originates from a study of liver allograft versus peripheral blood T cells. Overall study: In transplanted livers, T cell receptor repertoires were compared with those found in the recipients' peripheral blood. General observations from the study: Peripheral blood reportedly held T cell receptor repertoires that differed from those inside liver allografts.

This clonotype has at least ten counts. Its target is unknown. The CDR3 covers 16 residues. CDR1 is SGHNT, CDR2 YYREEE, per germline (reference sequence). Trimming cost V 2 bases and J 3 bases; bases outside gene matches: 9. TCRdb called the reads again in MiXCR, with one record for every CDR3 protein. The sample has approximately 2,300 distinct CDR3 sequences, roughly 16% seen once. The chain couples TRBV5-4 to TRBJ2-3; 7 positions match TRBD1. This TCR derives from a human patient who had a liver transplant. The graft donor may have given rise to some T cells. The CDR3 DNA reads as TGTGCCAGCAGCTTAGAGGGGGCCATGTGGACAGATACGCAGTATTTT. This sequence encodes CASSLEGAMWTDTQYF.